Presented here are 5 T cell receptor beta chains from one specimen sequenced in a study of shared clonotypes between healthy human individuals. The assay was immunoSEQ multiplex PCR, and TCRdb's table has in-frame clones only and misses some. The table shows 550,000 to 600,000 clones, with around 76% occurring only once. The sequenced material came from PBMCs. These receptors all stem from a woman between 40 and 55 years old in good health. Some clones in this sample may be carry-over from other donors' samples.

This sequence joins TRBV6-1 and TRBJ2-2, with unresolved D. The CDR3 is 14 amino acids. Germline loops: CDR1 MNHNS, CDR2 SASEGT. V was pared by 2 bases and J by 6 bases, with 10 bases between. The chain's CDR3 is CASSESRVPGELFF. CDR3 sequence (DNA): TGTGCCAGCAGTGAATCTCGAGTCCCCGGGGAGCTGTTTTTT.

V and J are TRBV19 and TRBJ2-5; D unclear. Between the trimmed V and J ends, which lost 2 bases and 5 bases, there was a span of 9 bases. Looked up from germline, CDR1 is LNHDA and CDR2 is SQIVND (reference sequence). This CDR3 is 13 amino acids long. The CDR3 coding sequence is TGTGCCAGTAGTATAAACCGGGCGGAGACCCAGTACTTC. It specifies CASSINRAETQYF.

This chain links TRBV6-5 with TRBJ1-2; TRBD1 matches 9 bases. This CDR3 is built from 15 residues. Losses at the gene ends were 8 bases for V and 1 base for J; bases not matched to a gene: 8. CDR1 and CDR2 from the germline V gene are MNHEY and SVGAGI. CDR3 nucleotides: TGTGCCAGCGGGGGGACAGGGACTAATAACTATGGCTACACCTTC. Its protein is CASGGTGTNNYGYTF.

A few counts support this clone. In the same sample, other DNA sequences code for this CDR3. This chain's CDR3 is CASSRTSGQETQYF. The DNA of the CDR3 is TGTGCCAGCAGTCGGACTAGCGGACAAGAGACCCAGTACTTC. The rearrangement uses TRBV9 and TRBJ2-5; 10 bases line up with TRBD2. The CDR3 has 14 amino acids. J was trimmed by 2 bases and V by 5 bases; bases with no gene match: 3. CDR1 and CDR2 from the germline V gene are SGDLS and YYNGEE.

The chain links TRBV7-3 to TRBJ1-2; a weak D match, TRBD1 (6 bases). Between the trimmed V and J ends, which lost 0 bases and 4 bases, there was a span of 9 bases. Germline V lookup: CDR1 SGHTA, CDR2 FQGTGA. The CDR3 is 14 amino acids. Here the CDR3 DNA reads TGTGCCAGCAGCTTAACCGCGGACAGCTATGGCTACACCTTC. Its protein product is CASSLTADSYGYTF.